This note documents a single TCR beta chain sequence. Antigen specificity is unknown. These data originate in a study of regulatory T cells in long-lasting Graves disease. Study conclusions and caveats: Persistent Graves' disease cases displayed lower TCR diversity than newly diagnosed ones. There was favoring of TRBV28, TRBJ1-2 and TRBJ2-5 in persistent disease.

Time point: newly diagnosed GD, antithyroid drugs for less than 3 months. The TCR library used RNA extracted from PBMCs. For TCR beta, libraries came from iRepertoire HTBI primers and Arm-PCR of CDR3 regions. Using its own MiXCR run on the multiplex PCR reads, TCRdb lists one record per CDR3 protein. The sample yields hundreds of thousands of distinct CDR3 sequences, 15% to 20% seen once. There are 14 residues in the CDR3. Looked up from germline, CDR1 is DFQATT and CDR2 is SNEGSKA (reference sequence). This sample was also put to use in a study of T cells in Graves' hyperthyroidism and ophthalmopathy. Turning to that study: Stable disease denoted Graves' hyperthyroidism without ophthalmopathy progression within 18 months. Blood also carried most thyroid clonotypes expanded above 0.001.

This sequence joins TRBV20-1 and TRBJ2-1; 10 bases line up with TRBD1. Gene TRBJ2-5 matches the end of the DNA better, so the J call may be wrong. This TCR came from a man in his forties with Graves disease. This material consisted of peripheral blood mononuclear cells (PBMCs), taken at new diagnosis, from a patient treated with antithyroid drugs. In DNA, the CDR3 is TGCAGTGCTGCCGGGACAGGGGTGCGAGAGACCCAGTACTTC. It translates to CSAAGTGVRETQYF.